This passage covers 28 T cell receptor beta chains from one sample sequenced in a study of control samples from healthy donors and cancer patients. The repertoire was sequenced with immunoSEQ multiplex PCR; TCRdb's copy has only in-frame clones and lacks some. The data hold under 85,000 clones, with around nine tenths observed a single time. Source material: PBMCs. The receptors come from a man aged 55 to 69 with colorectal cancer.

This clone was seen a few times. The V call is TRBV7-9, the J call TRBJ2-5; TRBD2 matches at 8 bases. Losses at the gene ends were 5 bases for V and 9 bases for J; bases not matched to a gene: 2. The CDR3 spans 11 residues. The germline gives CDR1 SEHNR, CDR2 FQNEAQ (reference sequence). CDR3 sequence reads: CASSPGGAQYF. CDR3 nucleotides: TGTGCCAGCAGCCCGGGGGGGGCCCAGTACTTC. Drawing the rest from reference TRBV7-9 and TRBJ2-5, the complete variable domain is DTGVSQNPRHKITKRGQNVTFRCDPISEHNRLYWYRQTLGQGPEFLTYFQNEAQLEKSRLLSDRFSAERPKGSFSTLEIQRTEQGDSAMYLCASSPGGAQYFGPGTRLLVL.

This rearrangement joins TRBV27 to TRBJ1-1; D unclear. The length of the CDR3 is 16 residues. The ends were cut back, 0 bases at V and 4 bases at J, with 15 bases in the middle. The germline gives CDR1 MNHEY, CDR2 SMNVEV (reference sequence). CDR3 loop: CASSLSWGEWGTEAFF. The CDR3 DNA reads as TGTGCCAGCAGTTTATCGTGGGGAGAGTGGGGCACTGAAGCTTTCTTT.

V is TRBV6-6 and J is TRBJ2-7, with 7 bases fitting TRBD2. This CDR3 region has 14 residues. With V trimmed by 3 bases and J by 3 bases, 5 bases remained unmatched. Per the germline V gene, CDR1 is MNHNY and CDR2 is SVGAGI (reference sequence). CDR3 sequence: CASSYGGSLYEQYF. CDR3 DNA: TGTGCCAGCAGTTATGGCGGGAGCCTCTACGAGCAGTACTTC.

This chain connects TRBV5-4 to TRBJ1-6; D gene unclear. The CDR3 is 13 amino acids. CDR1 SGHNT and CDR2 YYREEE come from the germline V gene (reference sequence). The V end lost 1 base, the J end lost 9 bases, and 8 bases lay between the germline ends. CDR3 residues: CASSLWSGSPLHF. DNA for the CDR3: TGTGCCAGCAGCTTGTGGAGTGGTTCACCCCTCCACTTT.

The CDR3 DNA sequence: TGTGCCAGCAGCTTGGGGACAGGGACAGGGGAAGCTTTCTTT. Translating gives CASSLGTGTGEAFF. V usage is TRBV7-9 and J usage is TRBJ1-1; 9 bases agree with TRBD1. Germline CDR1 is SEHNR and CDR2 is FQNEAQ (reference sequence). This CDR3 has 14 amino acids. V dropped 3 bases and J dropped 8; count of bases not matched to a gene: 7.

Comments on this clone: Other nucleotide sequences in the sample specify the same CDR3. The chain employs TRBV11-1 and TRBJ1-5; D is possibly TRBD1 (5 bases). With 1 base removed from V and 7 bases from J, the gap between germline ends came to 8 bases. Germline CDR1 reads SGHAT; CDR2 reads FQDESV (reference sequence). CDR3 size: 13 residues. This CDR3 is CASSLVEGQPQHF. In DNA form, the CDR3 reads TGTGCCAGCAGCTTAGTAGAGGGGCAGCCCCAGCATTTT.

This sequence joins TRBV4-1 and TRBJ2-1, with D possibly matching TRBD1 (6 bases). The CDR3 is made up of 14 amino acids. CDR1 is MGHRA, CDR2 YSYEKL, per germline. The V and J ends lost 0 bases and 7 bases respectively, with 10 bases between them. CDR3 region: CASSQDSQGNEQFF. Written as DNA, the CDR3 is TGCGCCAGCAGCCAAGATAGCCAGGGGAATGAGCAGTTCTTC.

CDR3 region: CASSFDSLGYNSPLHF. The CDR3 region has the DNA TGTGCCAGCAGCTTCGACAGTCTGGGGTATAATTCACCCCTCCACTTT. The chain links TRBV7-9 to TRBJ1-6, with a weak D call TRBD1 (5 bases). V was clipped by 3 bases and J by 4 bases, with 13 bases between them. The CDR3 contains 16 residues. The germline V gene has CDR1 SEHNR and CDR2 FQNEAQ (reference sequence).

The genes are TRBV6-2 or TRBV6-3 and TRBJ2-1; 12 bases agree with TRBD2. The germline V gene encodes CDR1 MNHEY and CDR2 SVGEGT. Losses at the gene ends were 6 bases for V and 11 bases for J; bases not matched to a gene: 5. CDR3 size: 13 residues. The CDR3 DNA follows: TGTGCCAGCAGCACGACTAGCGGGGGAAAGCAGTTCTTC. Its protein product is CASSTTSGGKQFF.

The J gene is TRBJ2-1, the V gene TRBV27; 9 bases are shared with TRBD1. The CDR3 totals 14 residues. The V gene end was trimmed by 6 bases and the J gene end by 6 bases; junction bases not matched to a gene: 6. The V gene's germline CDR1 is MNHEY and CDR2 SMNVEV (reference sequence). CDR3: CASRLRTGVNEQFF. As DNA, the CDR3 is TGTGCCAGCAGACTCAGGACAGGGGTCAATGAGCAGTTCTTC.

The chain uses TRBV4-1 and TRBJ2-3; weak D call: TRBD2 (5 bases). The V gene lost 2 bases and the J gene lost 7 bases, with 16 bases spanning the gap. CDR1 and CDR2 from the germline V gene are MGHRA and YSYEKL. This CDR3 is built from 15 residues. In nucleotides, the CDR3 is TGCGCCAGCAGCCAACTGGCAAATCTAGCCTATACGCAGTATTTT. This translates into CASSQLANLAYTQYF.

The gene calls are TRBV6-5 and TRBJ2-3; D may be TRBD1 or TRBD2 (7 bases each). CDR1 and CDR2 from the germline V gene are MNHEY and SVGAGI. V lost 7 bases, J lost 5 bases, and 19 bases lay in between. This CDR3 is 15 amino acids long. CDR3 sequence (DNA): TGTGCCAGCACCACACAGGGGACTACCCAAGATACGCAGTATTTT. This translates into CASTTQGTTQDTQYF.

Only one count was recorded for this clone. The gene calls are TRBV6-6 and TRBJ1-4; 9 bases align to TRBD1. The V and J ends lost 2 bases and 3 bases, in that order; junction bases with no gene match: 1. CDR3 size: 15 residues. Germline lookup yields CDR1 MNHNY and CDR2 SVGAGI (reference sequence). Written as DNA, the CDR3 is TGTGCCAGCAGTTACGGGACAGGGTCTAATGAAAAACTGTTTTTT. It translates to CASSYGTGSNEKLFF.

This sequence joins TRBV6-5 and TRBJ1-4; weak D call: TRBD1 (5 bases). Germline values: CDR1 MNHEY, CDR2 SVGAGI. This CDR3 spans 13 amino acids. V dropped 7 bases and J dropped 11 bases, with 17 bases sitting between them. The CDR3 region has the DNA TGTGCCAGCACACAGGACCCGGGCGGGAAACTGTTTTTT. This codes for CASTQDPGGKLFF.

The chain joins TRBV3-1 (or the pseudogene TRBV3-2) to TRBJ1-1, with D hard to call. This CDR3 comprises 14 residues. V gave up 1 base and J gave up 3 bases, with 9 bases separating them. The germline V gene has CDR1 LGHDT and CDR2 YNNKEL (reference sequence). The CDR3 here is CASSQGAGHTEAFF. The CDR3 bases are TGTGCCAGCAGCCAAGGAGCCGGTCACACTGAAGCTTTCTTT.

The chain links TRBV12-3 or TRBV12-4 to TRBJ2-6; D call uncertain. V lost 3 bases and J 4 bases, leaving 4 bases between the germline ends. The CDR3 spans 13 residues. CDR3 loop: CASSFRGANVLTF. CDR3 nucleotide sequence: TGTGCCAGCAGTTTCCGGGGGGCCAACGTCCTGACTTTC.

Concerning this clone itself: The junction departs from germline at one end; a sequencing error may be responsible. The V and J genes are TRBV11-3 and TRBJ2-3; D unresolved. The CDR3 has 13 amino acids. The germline V gene encodes CDR1 SGHNT and CDR2 YENEEA. CDR3 DNA sequence: TGTGCCAGCAACTTAGGGATCACAGATACGCAGTATTTT. Its translation: CASNLGITDTQYF. Combining the CDR3 with reference TRBV11-3 and TRBJ2-3 gives the whole variable domain EAGVVQSPRYKIIEKKQPVAFWCNPISGHNTLYWYLQNLGQGPELLIRYENEEAVDDSQLPKDRFSAERLKGVDSTLKIQPAELGDSAVYLCASNLGITDTQYFGPGTRLTVL.

The gene calls are TRBV5-1 and TRBJ2-7; D gene uncertain. V dropped 0 bases and J dropped 7 bases, with 14 bases sitting between them. The CDR3 consists of 14 residues. Germline CDR1 SGHRS, CDR2 YFSETQ. CDR3 DNA: TGCGCCAGCAGCTTGGCCGAGTACAGCTGGGAGCAGTACTTC. This gives the protein CASSLAEYSWEQYF.

The CDR3, as DNA: TGCGCCAGCAGCTTACCAACAGGGAGCTCCTACAATGAGCAGTTCTTC. Its protein is CASSLPTGSSYNEQFF. This rearrangement joins TRBV5-1 to TRBJ2-1; weak D call: TRBD1 (6 bases). Trimming removed 2 bases from V and 0 bases from J, with 12 bases in between. The CDR3 is 16 residues long. Germline V gene sequence: CDR1 SGHRS, CDR2 YFSETQ.

The rearrangement joins TRBV21-1 to TRBJ1-5; TRBD1 was called by the table and not checked on the DNA. TRBV21-1 is classified as a pseudogene. The CDR3 spans 16 residues. CDR3 residues: CASSSEGQLSNQPQHF. As DNA, the CDR3 is TGTGCCAGCAGCTCCGAGGGACAACTTAGCAATCAGCCCCAGCATTTT.

The gene calls are TRBV6-5 and TRBJ2-5; D is undetermined. The CDR3 length is 13 residues. V dropped 5 bases and J dropped 4 bases, with 11 bases sitting between them. CDR1 and CDR2 from the germline V gene are MNHEY and SVGAGI. CDR3 sequence: CASSHRRAETQYF. The CDR3 DNA reads TGTGCCAGCAGTCATCGAAGGGCAGAGACCCAGTACTTC.

The rearrangement uses TRBV30 and TRBJ2-2; D may be TRBD2 (6 bases). This CDR3 region has 12 residues. The V end lost 1 base, the J end lost 7 bases, and 7 bases lay between the germline ends. Germline CDR1 reads GTSNPN; CDR2 reads SVGIG (reference sequence). Written as DNA, the CDR3 is TGTGCCTGGAGTGAGGAGGGCGGGGAGCTGTTTTTT. This sequence encodes CAWSEEGGELFF.

This chain connects TRBV13 to TRBJ2-2; D possibly uses TRBD1 or TRBD2 (5 bases each). V lost 5 bases to trimming and J lost 3 bases, with 16 bases between them. The CDR3 totals 16 residues. Germline assignment: CDR1 PRHDT and CDR2 FYEKMQ (reference sequence). In nucleotides, the CDR3 is TGTGCCAGCAGCAAAAAGGCGACAGCGGACACCGGGGAGCTGTTTTTT. Translation: CASSKKATADTGELFF. Based on the CDR3 plus reference TRBV13 and TRBJ2-2, the full variable domain is AAGVIQSPRHLIKEKRETATLKCYPIPRHDTVYWYQQGPGQDPQFLISFYEKMQSDKGSIPDRFSAQQFSDYHSELNMSSLELGDSALYFCASSKKATADTGELFFGEGSRLTVL.

This chain links TRBV15 with TRBJ1-5; no reliable D call. This CDR3 contains 15 residues. Germline CDR1 reads LNHNV; CDR2 reads YYDKDF (reference sequence). Trimming took 3 bases from V and 0 from J, leaving 9 bases between them. The CDR3 protein is CATSSHSNSNQPQHF. CDR3 bases: TGTGCCACCAGCAGTCACAGTAATAGCAATCAGCCCCAGCATTTT.

The chain recombines TRBV3-1 (or the pseudogene TRBV3-2) with TRBJ2-1; maybe TRBD1 (6 bases). The CDR3 contains 13 residues. Per the germline V gene, CDR1 is LGHDT and CDR2 is YNNKEL (reference sequence). V was pared by 4 bases and J by 4 bases, with 8 bases between. The chain's CDR3 is CASSRGQYNEQFF. CDR3 coding DNA: TGTGCCAGCAGCCGAGGACAGTACAATGAGCAGTTCTTC.

The chain links TRBV24-1 to TRBJ1-3; 7 bases line up with TRBD1. The germline CDR1 and CDR2 sequences are KGHDR and SFDVKD. This CDR3 has 16 amino acids. V shed 9 bases and J 0 bases; nucleotides not matched to a gene: 10. The CDR3 DNA follows: TGTGCCACCGCTTCGACAGGGAAAGGCTCTGGAAACACCATATATTTT. Amino acids: CATASTGKGSGNTIYF.

V usage is TRBV28 and J usage is TRBJ1-3; D is undetermined. Germline values: CDR1 MDHEN, CDR2 SYDVKM. The CDR3 totals 13 residues. Trimming shortened V by 2 bases and J by 1 base, and 3 bases separated the two germline ends. The CDR3 reads CASSLRSGNTIYF. DNA for the CDR3: TGTGCCAGCAGTTTAAGGTCTGGAAACACCATATATTTT. The full variable domain, rest sourced from reference TRBV28 and TRBJ1-3, is DVKVTQSSRYLVKRTGEKVFLECVQDMDHENMFWYRQDPGLGLRLIYFSYDVKMKEKGDIPEGYSVSREKKERFSLILESASTNQTSMYLCASSLRSGNTIYFGEGSWLTVV.

This clone was detected once. V usage is TRBV6-6 and J usage is TRBJ1-1; no reliable D call. Per germline, CDR1 MNHNY and CDR2 SVGAGI (reference sequence). V shed 2 bases and J shed 7 bases, with 11 bases lying between them. The CDR3 is 13 residues long. CDR3 DNA: TGTGCCAGCAGTTACGGGTCGGGAGGTGAAGCTTTCTTT. It yields the protein CASSYGSGGEAFF.